Below, 18 T cell receptor beta chains from the same sample are listed, as sequenced in a study of T cells in Graves' hyperthyroidism and ophthalmopathy. Amplification yielded TCR beta CDR3 regions, with RNA transcripts as the source. HTBI primers drove first-round RT-PCR of the TCR CDR3. TCRdb redid the calling of the multiplex PCR reads with MiXCR, one entry per CDR3 protein. The table records about 700,000 distinct CDR3 sequences, less than 45% of them present only once. Sequences were obtained from peripheral blood or thyroid tissue (not recorded which). The receptors come from an adult man with Graves' disease, either hyperthyroidism or ophthalmopathy (not recorded which).

CDR3 region: CASSEPGQGLGQPQHF. In DNA, the CDR3 is TGTGCCAGCAGTGAACCGGGACAGGGGTTAGGTCAGCCCCAGCATTTT. The chain joins TRBV2 to TRBJ1-5, with 10 bases that match TRBD1. CDR1 and CDR2 from the germline V gene are SNHLY and FYNNEI. Trimming cost V 2 bases and J 6 bases; bases outside gene matches: 7. There are 16 residues in the CDR3.

The chain couples TRBV7-3 to TRBJ2-7; possibly TRBD1 for D (6 bases). V was trimmed by 3 bases and J by 1 base, leaving 19 bases between them. The CDR3 is 17 residues long. Germline CDR1 SGHTA, CDR2 FQGTGA. The CDR3 protein is CASSFFPHTQGSYEQYF. In nucleotides, the CDR3 is TGTGCCAGCAGCTTTTTCCCCCACACACAGGGTTCCTACGAGCAGTACTTC.

This clonotype was counted many times. The J gene is TRBJ1-5, the V gene TRBV25-1; D possibly corresponds to TRBD1 (5 bases). CDR3 length: 20 residues. Per germline, CDR1 MGHDK and CDR2 SYGVNS. V lost 0 bases, J lost 1 base, and 22 bases lay in between. The CDR3 region is CASSEYLPRVVFRSNQPQHF. In DNA, the CDR3 is TGTGCCAGCAGTGAATATCTGCCCAGGGTCGTGTTTAGGAGCAATCAGCCCCAGCATTTT. The full variable domain, in which reference TRBV25-1 and TRBJ1-5 provide the parts outside the CDR3, is EADIYQTPRYLVIGTGKKITLECSQTMGHDKMYWYQQDPGMELHLIHYSYGVNSTEKGDLSSESTVSRIRTEHFPLTLESARPSHTSQYLCASSEYLPRVVFRSNQPQHFGDGTRLSIL.

This clonotype was found once. Given a much more abundant clone one base away, this may be a read error. V gene TRBV6-1 combines with J gene TRBJ1-1; tentative D call: TRBD1 (6 bases). The CDR3 sequence is 15 residues long. Per germline, CDR1 MNHNS and CDR2 SASEGT. V lost 4 bases and J lost 5, with 17 bases in between. The chain's CDR3 is CASSVEGGLRTEAFF. CDR3 DNA: TGTGCCAGCAGTGTGGAGGGGGGACTAAGGACTGAAGCTTTCTTT.

The chain uses TRBV5-5 and TRBJ1-1; tentatively, D is TRBD1 (6 bases). CDR1 and CDR2 from the germline V gene are SGHKS and YYEKEE (reference sequence). This CDR3 is 13 amino acids long. The V end lost 4 bases, the J end lost 10 bases, and 17 bases lay between the germline ends. CDR3 sequence (DNA): TGTGCCAGCAGCCCCACCGGGGGCAACGGAGCTTTCTTT. Its protein product is CASSPTGGNGAFF.

This chain connects TRBV27 to TRBJ1-1; D remains ambiguous. The V gene lost 6 bases and the J gene lost 0 bases, with 11 bases spanning the gap. Germline V gene sequence: CDR1 MNHEY, CDR2 SMNVEV (reference sequence). The CDR3 spans 14 residues. CDR3 loop: CASSLIPVNTEAFF. CDR3 nucleotides: TGTGCCAGCAGCCTTATACCGGTGAACACTGAAGCTTTCTTT.

The rearrangement joins TRBV6-1 to TRBJ1-6; unclear D gene. The CDR3 is 17 amino acids. Trimming took 1 base from V and 1 from J, leaving 11 bases between them. Germline CDR1 and CDR2: MNHNS and SASEGT. The CDR3 protein is CASSEVAGASYNSPLHF. The CDR3 nucleotides read TGTGCCAGCAGTGAAGTGGCCGGCGCGTCCTATAATTCACCCCTCCACTTT.

V is TRBV9 and J is TRBJ1-1; no definite D call. The CDR3 length is 15 residues. From germline, CDR1 is SGDLS and CDR2 YYNGEE. V lost 4 bases and J 1 base, leaving 14 bases between the germline ends. In DNA form, the CDR3 reads TGTGCCAGCAGCCAAGGGTCAGTACGGAACACTGAAGCTTTCTTT. Protein: CASSQGSVRNTEAFF.

The chain links TRBV19 to TRBJ2-2, with D perhaps being TRBD1 or TRBD2 (5 bases each). Germline CDR1 and CDR2: LNHDA and SQIVND (reference sequence). The CDR3 is made up of 14 amino acids. Trimming pared 4 bases from V and 1 base from J, leaving 7 bases between. CDR3 sequence reads: CASSRDVNTGELFF. In nucleotides, the CDR3 is TGTGCCAGTAGTAGGGACGTGAACACCGGGGAGCTGTTTTTT.

The V gene is TRBV12-3 or TRBV12-4, the J gene TRBJ2-7, with 7 bases identical to TRBD1. The CDR3 covers 13 residues. The V gene end was trimmed by 5 bases and the J gene end by 6 bases; junction bases not matched to a gene: 7. The CDR3 nucleotides are TGTGCCAGCAGTGAAAGACAGGGAAGCGAGCAGTACTTC. This codes for CASSERQGSEQYF.

This clonotype was seen only once. This may be a read error: a much more frequent sequence differs by one nucleotide. The gene calls are TRBV10-3 and TRBJ1-1, with 7 bases identical to TRBD1. The J segment lost 2 bases and the V segment lost 4 bases, leaving 7 bases of the junction unmatched. CDR1 is ENHRY and CDR2 is SYGVKD in the germline V gene. The length of the CDR3 is 15 residues. CDR3 region: CAISGSGQPNTEAFF. In DNA form, the CDR3 reads TGTGCCATCAGTGGGTCGGGACAGCCAAACACTGAAGCTTTCTTT.

To note about this clonotype: One junction end does not reproduce the germline sequence, and a read error may be involved. The chain combines TRBV10-3 with TRBJ2-1; 14 bases fit TRBD2. The CDR3 has 16 amino acids. Germline V gene sequence: CDR1 ENHRY, CDR2 SYGVKD. For the CDR3, the DNA is TGTGCCACCAGTGATATGGGACTAGCGGGAGACAATGAGCAGTTCTTC. It translates to CATSDMGLAGDNEQFF.

The chain couples TRBV29-1 to TRBJ2-2; D not resolved. Trimming pared 8 bases from V and 5 bases from J, leaving 6 bases between. This CDR3 has 10 residues. Germline lookup yields CDR1 SQVTM and CDR2 ANQGSEA. For the CDR3, the DNA is TGCAGCCATGGTACCGGGGAGCTGTTTTTT. Translation: CSHGTGELFF.

The rearrangement uses TRBV6-5 and TRBJ1-2; D remains unclear. This CDR3 has 14 amino acids. In germline, CDR1 is MNHEY, CDR2 SVGAGI. V lost 5 bases to trimming and J lost 4 bases, with 14 bases between them. DNA for the CDR3: TGTGCCAGCAGTCCCCAGGCCGGAAGCTATGGCTACACCTTC. The encoded protein is CASSPQAGSYGYTF.

The chain couples TRBV12-3 or TRBV12-4 to TRBJ1-5; no firm D call. V lost 1 base, J lost 11 bases, and 9 bases lay in between. CDR3 size: 12 residues. The CDR3, as DNA: TGTGCCAGCAGTTTAGAAGTCAGGTCCCAGCATTTT. Translated: CASSLEVRSQHF.

This clonotype was seen repeatedly, ten times or more. This rearrangement joins TRBV10-3 to TRBJ1-3; a possible D gene is TRBD1 (5 bases). CDR1 and CDR2 (germline): ENHRY, SYGVKD. Trimming shortened V by 3 bases and J by 0 bases, and 9 bases separated the two germline ends. The CDR3 runs to 15 residues. CDR3 loop: CAISDGGRSGNTIYF. The CDR3 region has the DNA TGTGCCATCAGTGATGGGGGACGCTCTGGAAACACCATATATTTT.

This clonotype has only one observation. V gene TRBV15 combines with J gene TRBJ2-2; D is possibly TRBD1 (6 bases). Germline V lookup: CDR1 LNHNV, CDR2 YYDKDF (reference sequence). This CDR3 spans 14 amino acids. Trimming cost V 10 bases and J 4 bases, with 16 bases left between them. CDR3 DNA sequence: TGTGCCAGCATTGGGGGCTGGAGCACCGGGGAGCTGTTTTTT. It yields the protein CASIGGWSTGELFF.

To note about this clonotype: A read error may explain this, as a much larger clone is one base away. The CDR3 end shows no conserved phenylalanine or tryptophan, and so a read error is likely. The chain employs TRBV29-1 and TRBJ1-1, with D hard to call. V lost 3 bases and J lost 7, with 9 bases in between. From germline, CDR1 is SQVTM and CDR2 ANQGSEA. The CDR3 totals 11 residues. The CDR3: CSVERGFEAFS. In DNA form, the CDR3 reads TGCAGCGTTGAGAGAGGGTTTGAAGCTTTCTCT.